The rows below give T cell receptor beta chains drawn from one sample of a study of T-cell reconstitution after alpha-beta-depleted transplantation in children. TCRdb re-derived calls from the PCR reads in MiXCR, one entry per CDR3 protein. The sample holds 600,000 to 800,000 distinct CDR3 sequences; 13% are singletons and the top ten take 0.79%. The material was PBMCs, obtained before TCRalphabeta/CD19-depleted stem cell transplant. The receptors come from a girl aged 2-10 years with congenital amegakaryocytic thrombocytopenia, due to receive a stem cell transplant. CDR3s include the opening cysteine and the closing phenylalanine or tryptophan. Each record gives: clone size, J gene, V gene, D gene, CDR3 protein, CDR3 DNA. D genes are given only for firm matches. Some rows have no size entry. The others give once, few or many, or a class for an expanded clone.

few	TRBJ2-5	TRBV6-1	TRBD2	CASRRRALPGLTPETQYF	TGTGCCAGCAGGCGTCGGGCCCTACCGGGACTAACCCCAGAGACCCAGTACTTC
-	TRBJ2-7	TRBV11-2	-	CASSLARRRLDEQYF	TGTGCCAGCAGCTTAGCTCGCCGTCGATTGGACGAGCAGTACTTC
many	TRBJ2-1	TRBV10-3	-	CAISVGPTTYNEQFF	TGTGCCATCAGTGTGGGCCCAACCACCTACAATGAGCAGTTCTTC
many	TRBJ2-1	TRBV4-1	-	CASSQAGSLNEQFF	TGCGCCAGCAGCCAAGCCGGGAGTCTGAATGAGCAGTTCTTC
-	TRBJ2-5	TRBV12-3/TRBV12-4	TRBD1	CASSPNLGRGQETQYF	TGTGCCAGCAGCCCTAATCTGGGCAGGGGGCAAGAGACCCAGTACTTC
-	TRBJ2-3	TRBV29-1	-	CSVEDGVADTQYF	TGCAGCGTTGAGGATGGGGTCGCAGATACGCAGTATTTT
many	TRBJ2-5	TRBV5-1	TRBD2	CASSSRRTSGKIQETQYF	TGCGCCAGCAGCTCCCGCAGGACTAGCGGGAAGATACAAGAGACCCAGTACTTC
many	TRBJ2-7	TRBV29-1	TRBD1	CSVVTGGEQYF	TGCAGCGTTGTCACAGGGGGCGAGCAGTACTTC
few	TRBJ2-1	TRBV6-5	-	CASSYRTPSKEQFF	TGTGCCAGCAGTTACCGGACCCCTAGTAAGGAGCAGTTCTTC
few	TRBJ2-7	TRBV3-1	TRBD2	CASSQAALAGPYEQYF	TGTGCCAGCAGCCAAGCGGCACTAGCGGGACCCTACGAGCAGTACTTC
-	TRBJ2-7	TRBV18	-	CASSPDSGTLYEPYF	TGTGCCAGCTCACCAGACTCCGGGACGTTATACGAGCCGTACTTC
few	TRBJ2-7	TRBV28	TRBD2	CASSLFSGRGSYEQYF	TGTGCCAGCAGTTTATTTAGCGGGAGAGGGTCCTACGAGCAGTACTTC
once	TRBJ2-7	TRBV5-1	TRBD2	CASSLAGAGQGSYEQYF	TGCGCCAGCAGCCTAGCGGGAGCGGGCCAGGGTAGCTACGAGCAGTACTTC
-	TRBJ2-3	TRBV5-5	-	CASSWANTQYF	TGTGCCAGCAGCTGGGCTAATACGCAGTATTTT
few	TRBJ2-7	TRBV20-1	-	CSAEKRAPSYEQYF	TGCAGTGCGGAGAAGCGGGCCCCATCATACGAGCAGTACTTC
many	TRBJ2-1	TRBV20-1	-	CSAYALFDFLDEQFF	TGCAGTGCCTACGCCCTTTTTGATTTTTTGGATGAGCAGTTCTTC
-	TRBJ1-2	TRBV7-6	TRBD1	CASSLLGQVPNGYTF	TGTGCCAGCAGCTTATTAGGACAGGTGCCCAATGGCTACACCTTC
few	TRBJ1-5	TRBV29-1	-	CSVEIIGQGRVHQPQHF	TGCAGCGTTGAAATTATTGGGCAGGGGAGAGTGCATCAGCCCCAGCATTTT
-	TRBJ1-1	TRBV20-1	-	CSAIGGLMNTEAFF	TGCAGTGCTATAGGGGGGCTCATGAACACTGAAGCTTTCTTT
few	TRBJ1-2	TRBV27	TRBD1	CASSTDRDYGYTF	TGTGCCAGCAGTACGGACAGGGACTATGGCTACACCTTC